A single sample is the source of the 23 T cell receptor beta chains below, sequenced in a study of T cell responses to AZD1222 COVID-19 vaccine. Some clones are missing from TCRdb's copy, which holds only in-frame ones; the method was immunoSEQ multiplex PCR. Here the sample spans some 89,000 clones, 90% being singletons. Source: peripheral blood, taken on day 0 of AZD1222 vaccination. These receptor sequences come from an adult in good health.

CDR3 bases: TGTGCCAGCAGCTTAGCTGTTCGGGCAAGAGCCGGGGAGCTGTTTTTT. Translating gives CASSLAVRARAGELFF. V usage is TRBV11-2 and J usage is TRBJ2-2; no clear D gene. There are 16 residues in the CDR3. Germline CDR1 and CDR2: SGHAT and FQNNGV. V was pared by 1 base and J by 6 bases, with 15 bases between.

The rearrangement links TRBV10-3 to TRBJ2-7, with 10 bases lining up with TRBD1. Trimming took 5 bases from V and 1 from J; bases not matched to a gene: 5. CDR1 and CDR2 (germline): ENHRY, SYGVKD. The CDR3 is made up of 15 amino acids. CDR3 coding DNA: TGTGCCATCAGTTCCGGGACAGGGGCTTCCTACGAGCAGTACTTC. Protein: CAISSGTGASYEQYF.

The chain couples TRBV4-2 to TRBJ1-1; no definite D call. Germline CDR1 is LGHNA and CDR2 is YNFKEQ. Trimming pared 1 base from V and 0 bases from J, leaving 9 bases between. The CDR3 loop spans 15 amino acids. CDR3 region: CASSQGTGMNTEAFF. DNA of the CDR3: TGTGCCAGCAGCCAAGGGACCGGCATGAACACTGAAGCTTTCTTT.

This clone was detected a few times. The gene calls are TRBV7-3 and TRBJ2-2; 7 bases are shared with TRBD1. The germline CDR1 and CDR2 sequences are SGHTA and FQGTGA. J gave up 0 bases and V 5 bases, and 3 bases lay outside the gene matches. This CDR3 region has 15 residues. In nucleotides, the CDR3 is TGTGCCAGCAGCCCCGGGACAGCGAACACCGGGGAGCTGTTTTTT. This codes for CASSPGTANTGELFF.

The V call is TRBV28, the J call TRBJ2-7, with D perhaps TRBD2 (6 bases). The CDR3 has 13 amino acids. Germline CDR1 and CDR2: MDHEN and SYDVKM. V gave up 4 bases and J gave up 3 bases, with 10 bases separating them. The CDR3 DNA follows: TGTGCCAGCAGTTCCGGGAGCAGCTACGAGCAGTACTTC. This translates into CASSSGSSYEQYF.

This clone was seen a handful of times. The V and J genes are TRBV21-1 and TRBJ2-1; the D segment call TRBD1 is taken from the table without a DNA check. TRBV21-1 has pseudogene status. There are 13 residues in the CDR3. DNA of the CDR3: TGTGCACATAAGGACAGGGGTAGAAATGAGCAGTTCTTC. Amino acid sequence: CAHKDRGRNEQFF.

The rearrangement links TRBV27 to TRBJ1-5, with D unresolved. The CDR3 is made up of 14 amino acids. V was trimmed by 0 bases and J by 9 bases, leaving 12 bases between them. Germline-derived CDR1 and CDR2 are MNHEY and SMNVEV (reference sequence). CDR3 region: CASSLSSSFGPQHF. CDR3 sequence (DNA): TGTGCCAGCAGTTTATCCTCCTCTTTCGGGCCCCAGCATTTT.

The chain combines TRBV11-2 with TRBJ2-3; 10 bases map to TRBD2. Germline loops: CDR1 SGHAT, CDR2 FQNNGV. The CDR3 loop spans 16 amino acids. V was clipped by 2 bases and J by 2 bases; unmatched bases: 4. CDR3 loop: CASSLLAGANTDTQYF. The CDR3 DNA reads TGTGCCAGCAGCTTACTAGCGGGGGCCAACACAGATACGCAGTATTTT.

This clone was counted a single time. CDR3 bases: TGCGCCAGCAGCCAAGATTATAGCCTCTCTGGGGCCAACGTCCTGACTTTC. Protein sequence: CASSQDYSLSGANVLTF. The chain uses TRBV4-1 and TRBJ2-6; D call uncertain. With 0 bases removed from V and 0 bases from J, the gap between germline ends came to 9 bases. This CDR3 is 17 amino acids long. CDR1 is MGHRA, CDR2 YSYEKL, per germline.

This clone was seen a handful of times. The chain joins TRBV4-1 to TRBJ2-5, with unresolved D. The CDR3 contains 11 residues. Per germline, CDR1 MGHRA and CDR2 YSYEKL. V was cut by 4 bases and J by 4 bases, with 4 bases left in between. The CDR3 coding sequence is TGCGCCAGCAGCCCGGGAGAGACCCAGTACTTC. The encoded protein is CASSPGETQYF.

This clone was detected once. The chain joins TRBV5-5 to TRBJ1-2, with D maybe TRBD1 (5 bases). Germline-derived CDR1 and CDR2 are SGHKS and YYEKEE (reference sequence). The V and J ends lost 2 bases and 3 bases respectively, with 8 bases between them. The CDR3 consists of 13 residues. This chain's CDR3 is CASSFSTDYGYTF. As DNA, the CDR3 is TGTGCCAGCAGCTTCTCGACAGACTATGGCTACACCTTC.

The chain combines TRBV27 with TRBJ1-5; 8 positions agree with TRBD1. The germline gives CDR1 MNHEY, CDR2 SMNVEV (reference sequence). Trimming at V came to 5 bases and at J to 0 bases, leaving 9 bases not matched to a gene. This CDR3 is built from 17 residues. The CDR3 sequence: CASSPTGTGSSNQPQHF. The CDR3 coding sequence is TGTGCCAGCAGTCCGACGGGGACAGGCAGTAGCAATCAGCCCCAGCATTTT.

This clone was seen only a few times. The CDR3: CASSKGSDEQYF. CDR3 in DNA: TGCGCCAGCAGCAAAGGGTCTGACGAGCAGTACTTC. The gene calls are TRBV5-1 and TRBJ2-7; no clear D gene. The CDR3 spans 12 residues. V dropped 4 bases and J dropped 5 bases, with 10 bases sitting between them. Germline CDR1 reads SGHRS; CDR2 reads YFSETQ.

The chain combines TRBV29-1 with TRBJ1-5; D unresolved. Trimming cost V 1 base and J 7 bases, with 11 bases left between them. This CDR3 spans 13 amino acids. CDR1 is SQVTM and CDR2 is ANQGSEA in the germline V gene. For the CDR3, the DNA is TGCAGCGTTGAAGTTCGCAGCGGGCAGCCCCAGCATTTT. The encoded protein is CSVEVRSGQPQHF.

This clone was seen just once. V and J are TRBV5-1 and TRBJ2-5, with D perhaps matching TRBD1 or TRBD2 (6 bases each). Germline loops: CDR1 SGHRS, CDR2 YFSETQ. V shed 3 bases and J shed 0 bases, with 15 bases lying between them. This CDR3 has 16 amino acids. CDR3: CASSSLERGDQETQYF. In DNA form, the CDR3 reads TGCGCCAGCAGCTCACTAGAGAGGGGGGACCAAGAGACCCAGTACTTC.

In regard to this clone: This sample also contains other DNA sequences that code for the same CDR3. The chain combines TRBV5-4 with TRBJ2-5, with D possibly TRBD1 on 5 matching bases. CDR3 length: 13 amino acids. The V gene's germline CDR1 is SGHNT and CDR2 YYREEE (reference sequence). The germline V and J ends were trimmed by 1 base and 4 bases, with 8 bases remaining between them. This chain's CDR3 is CASSLRQGETQYF. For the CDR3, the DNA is TGTGCCAGCAGCTTGCGGCAGGGAGAGACCCAGTACTTC.

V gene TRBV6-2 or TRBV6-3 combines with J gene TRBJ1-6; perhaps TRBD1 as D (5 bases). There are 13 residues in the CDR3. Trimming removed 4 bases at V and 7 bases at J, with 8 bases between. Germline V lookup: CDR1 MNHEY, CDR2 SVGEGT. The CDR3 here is CASSWDVNSPLHF. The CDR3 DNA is TGTGCCAGCAGTTGGGACGTAAATTCACCCCTCCACTTT.

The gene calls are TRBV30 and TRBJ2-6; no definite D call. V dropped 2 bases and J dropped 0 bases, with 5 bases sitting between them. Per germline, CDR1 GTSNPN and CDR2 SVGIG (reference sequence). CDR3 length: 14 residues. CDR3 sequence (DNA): TGTGCCTGGAGTCTGAGCTCTGGGGCCAACGTCCTGACTTTC. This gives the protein CAWSLSSGANVLTF.

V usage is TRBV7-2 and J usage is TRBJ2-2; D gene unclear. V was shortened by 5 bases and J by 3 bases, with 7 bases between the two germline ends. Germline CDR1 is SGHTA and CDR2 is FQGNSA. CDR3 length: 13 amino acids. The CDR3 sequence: CASSPQHTGELFF. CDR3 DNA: TGTGCCAGCAGCCCCCAACACACCGGGGAGCTGTTTTTT.

CDR3 protein: CSVEDSQSTQYF. CDR3 nucleotide sequence: TGCAGCGTTGAAGACTCCCAGAGTACGCAGTATTTT. The chain links TRBV29-1 to TRBJ2-3, with unresolved D. This CDR3 is built from 12 residues. Germline-derived CDR1 and CDR2 are SQVTM and ANQGSEA. Between the trimmed V and J ends, which lost 0 bases and 8 bases, there was a span of 9 bases.

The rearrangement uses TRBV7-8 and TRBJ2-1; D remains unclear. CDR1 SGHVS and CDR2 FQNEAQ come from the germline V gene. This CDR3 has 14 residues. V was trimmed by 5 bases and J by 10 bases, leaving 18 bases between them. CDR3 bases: TGTGCCAGCAGCCGGGCTATGGATCGAAGGGAGCAGTTCTTC. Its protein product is CASSRAMDRREQFF.

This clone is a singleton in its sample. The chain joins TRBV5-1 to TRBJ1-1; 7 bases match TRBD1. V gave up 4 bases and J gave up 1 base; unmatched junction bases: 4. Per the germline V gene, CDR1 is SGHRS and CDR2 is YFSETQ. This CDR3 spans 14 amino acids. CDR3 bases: TGCGCCAGCAGCCCACCAGGGGGGAACACTGAAGCTTTCTTT. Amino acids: CASSPPGGNTEAFF.

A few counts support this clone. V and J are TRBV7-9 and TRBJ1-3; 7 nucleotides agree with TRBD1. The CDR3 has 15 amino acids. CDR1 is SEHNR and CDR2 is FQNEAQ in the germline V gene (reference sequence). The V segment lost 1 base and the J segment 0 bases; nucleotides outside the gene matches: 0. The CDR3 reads CASSLGDSSGNTIYF. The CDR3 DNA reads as TGTGCCAGCAGCTTAGGGGACAGCTCTGGAAACACCATATATTTT.